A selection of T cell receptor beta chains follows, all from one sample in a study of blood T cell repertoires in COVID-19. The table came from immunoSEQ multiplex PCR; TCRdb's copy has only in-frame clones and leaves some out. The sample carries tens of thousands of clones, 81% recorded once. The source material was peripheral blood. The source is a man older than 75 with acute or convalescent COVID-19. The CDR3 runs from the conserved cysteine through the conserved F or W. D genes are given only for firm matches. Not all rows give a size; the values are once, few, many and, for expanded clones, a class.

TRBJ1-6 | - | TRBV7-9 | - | CASSWGQSPLHF | TGTGCCAGCAGCTGGGGGCAGTCACCCCTCCACTTT
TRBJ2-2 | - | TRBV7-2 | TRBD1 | CASSLDRGPGELFF | TGTGCCAGCAGCCTGGACAGGGGGCCTGGGGAGCTGTTTTTT
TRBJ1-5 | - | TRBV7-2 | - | CASSLALIAGSPYRPQHF | TGTGCCAGCAGCTTAGCGCTAATTGCGGGGTCTCCTTATCGGCCCCAGCATTTT
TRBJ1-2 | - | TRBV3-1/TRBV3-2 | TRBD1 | CASSQLDRGDYGYTF | TGTGCCAGCAGCCAACTCGACAGGGGAGATTATGGCTACACCTTC
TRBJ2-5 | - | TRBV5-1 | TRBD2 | CASSLHGGSVNGETQYF | TGCGCCAGCAGCTTGCATGGCGGGAGTGTAAATGGAGAGACCCAGTACTTC
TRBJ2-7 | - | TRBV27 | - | CASSLSRAGASSYEQYF | TGTGCCAGCAGTTTATCGCGGGCAGGGGCCAGCTCCTACGAGCAGTACTTC
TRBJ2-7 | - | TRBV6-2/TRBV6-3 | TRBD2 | CASSYWGMKRERYEQYF | TGTGCCAGCAGTTACTGGGGGATGAAGCGGGAGAGGTACGAGCAGTACTTC
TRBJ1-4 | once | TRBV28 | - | CASRISGSEKLFF | TGTGCCAGCAGGATATCAGGGTCTGAAAAACTGTTTTTT
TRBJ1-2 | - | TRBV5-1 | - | CASSFTTGGTYGYTF | TGCGCCAGCAGCTTTACTACGGGAGGAACCTATGGCTACACCTTC
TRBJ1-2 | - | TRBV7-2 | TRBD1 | CASSPQTGANYGYTF | TGTGCCAGCAGCCCCCAGACAGGGGCTAACTATGGCTACACCTTC
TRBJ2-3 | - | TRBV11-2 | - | CASSLGASGGSSTDTQYF | TGTGCCAGCAGCTTAGGCGCGTCTGGCGGAAGTAGCACAGATACGCAGTATTTT
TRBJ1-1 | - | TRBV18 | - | CASSPSSGNTEAFF | TGTGCCAGCTCACCCTCTTCCGGGAACACTGAAGCTTTCTTT
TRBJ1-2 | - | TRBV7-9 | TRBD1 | CASSSERDRSDSQYGYTF | TGTGCCAGCAGCTCCGAGCGGGACAGGTCCGACTCACAGTATGGCTACACCTTC
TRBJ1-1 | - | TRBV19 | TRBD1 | CASRQQGVTEAFF | TGTGCCAGTAGACAACAGGGGGTCACTGAAGCTTTCTTT
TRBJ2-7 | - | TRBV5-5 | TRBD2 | CASSSGLAGMYEQYF | TGTGCCAGCAGTTCGGGACTAGCGGGTATGTACGAGCAGTACTTC
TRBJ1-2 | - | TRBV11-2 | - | CASSLGAYGYTF | TGTGCCAGCAGCTTAGGGGCGTATGGCTACACCTTC
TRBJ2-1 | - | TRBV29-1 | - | CSVGDSSYNEQFF | TGCAGCGTTGGCGATAGCTCCTACAATGAGCAGTTCTTC
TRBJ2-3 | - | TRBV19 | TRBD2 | CASSRGLAGVSTDTQYF | TGTGCCAGTAGTAGAGGACTAGCGGGAGTGAGCACAGATACGCAGTATTTT
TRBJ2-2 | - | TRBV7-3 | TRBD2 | CASSLLAGGGTGELFF | TGTGCCAGCAGCTTACTAGCGGGAGGCGGCACCGGGGAGCTGTTTTTT
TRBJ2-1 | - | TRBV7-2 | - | CASSSQGAYNEQFF | TGTGCCAGCAGCTCACAGGGAGCCTACAATGAGCAGTTCTTC
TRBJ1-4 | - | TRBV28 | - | CASSTSGATNEKLFF | TGTGCCAGCAGTACCTCAGGGGCAACTAATGAAAAACTGTTTTTT
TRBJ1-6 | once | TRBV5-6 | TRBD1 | CASSDGQGRGNSPLHF | TGTGCCAGCAGCGACGGACAGGGGCGGGGAAATTCACCCCTCCACTTT
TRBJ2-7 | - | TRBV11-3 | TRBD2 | CASSAGGSQNEQYF | TGTGCCAGCAGCGCGGGAGGCTCTCAAAACGAGCAGTACTTC
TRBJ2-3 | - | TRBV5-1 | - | CASSLAWGTDTQYF | TGCGCCAGCAGCCTAGCGTGGGGCACAGATACGCAGTATTTT
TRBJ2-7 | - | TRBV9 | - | CASSPNSHYEQYF | TGTGCCAGCAGCCCCAACAGCCACTACGAGCAGTACTTC
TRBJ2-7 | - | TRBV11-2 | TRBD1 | CASSSATGAHEQYF | TGTGCCAGCAGCTCGGCAACAGGGGCCCACGAGCAGTACTTC
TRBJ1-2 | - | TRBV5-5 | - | CASSHTTRGRGYTF | TGTGCCAGCAGCCACACCACCAGGGGCCGGGGCTACACCTTC
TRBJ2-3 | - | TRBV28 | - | CASSFSQRADTQYF | TGTGCCAGCAGTTTTTCCCAGCGCGCAGATACGCAGTATTTT
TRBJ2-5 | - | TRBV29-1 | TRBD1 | CSGNRGEETQYF | TGCAGCGGTAACAGGGGGGAAGAGACCCAGTACTTC
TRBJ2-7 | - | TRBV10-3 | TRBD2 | CAISEGTSGAYYEQYF | TGTGCCATCAGTGAGGGGACTAGCGGAGCATACTACGAGCAGTACTTC
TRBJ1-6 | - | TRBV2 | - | CASSGQDNSPLHF | TGTGCCAGCAGTGGTCAGGATAATTCACCCCTCCACTTT
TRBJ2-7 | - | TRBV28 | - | CASRHRQVSSYEQYF | TGTGCCAGCAGACACAGACAGGTGAGCTCCTACGAGCAGTACTTC
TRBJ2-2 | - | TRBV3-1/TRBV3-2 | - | CASSPGSNRGTGELFF | TGTGCCAGCAGCCCTGGAAGCAACCGGGGGACCGGGGAGCTGTTTTTT
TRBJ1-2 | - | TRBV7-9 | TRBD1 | CASSSTGGLRGYTF | TGTGCCAGCAGTTCAACAGGGGGCCTGAGGGGCTACACCTTC
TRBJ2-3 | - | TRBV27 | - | CASSLDFSTDTQYF | TGTGCCAGCAGTTTGGACTTTAGCACAGATACGCAGTATTTT
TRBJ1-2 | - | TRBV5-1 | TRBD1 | CASSTGQGDFYGYTF | TGCGCCAGCAGCACCGGACAGGGGGATTTCTATGGCTACACCTTC
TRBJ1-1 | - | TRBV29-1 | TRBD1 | CSVGGATGANTEAFF | TGCAGCGTGGGAGGGGCGACAGGGGCCAACACTGAAGCTTTCTTT
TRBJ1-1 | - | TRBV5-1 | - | CASSLAGLPGAFF | TGCGCCAGCAGCTTGGCTGGACTTCCCGGGGCTTTCTTT
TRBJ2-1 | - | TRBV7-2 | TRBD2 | CASSSRAGPAYNEQFF | TGTGCCAGCAGCTCAAGAGCGGGACCCGCCTACAATGAGCAGTTCTTC
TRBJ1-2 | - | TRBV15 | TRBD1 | CATSRDPGQGYGYTF | TGTGCCACCAGCAGAGATCCCGGACAGGGCTATGGCTACACCTTC
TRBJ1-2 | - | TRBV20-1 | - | CSARTLEGYTF | TGCAGTGCTAGGACCCTGGAGGGCTACACCTTC
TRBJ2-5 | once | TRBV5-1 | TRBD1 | CASSLAGPGGLKETQYF | TGCGCCAGCAGCTTGGCCGGGCCAGGGGGTTTGAAAGAGACCCAGTACTTC
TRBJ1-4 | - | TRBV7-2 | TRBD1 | CASSLNRGLTNEKLFF | TGTGCCAGCAGCTTGAACAGGGGGCTAACTAATGAAAAACTGTTTTTT